This T cell receptor beta chain was identified during a study of response to subunit inactivated influenza vaccine. Study findings and constraints: Authors proposed each seasonal influenza vaccination draws in few new T cells.

The CDR3 has 13 residues. The germline V gene encodes CDR1 MNHEY and CDR2 SMNVEV (reference sequence). The V end lost 6 bases, the J end lost 0 bases, and 9 bases lay between the germline ends. Only a few counts were recorded for this clonotype. Antigen specificity is unknown. MiXCR, applied by TCRdb to the RT-PCR reads, yields one record per CDR3 protein. The repertoire has more than 600,000 distinct CDR3 sequences, about a fifth of them found once; the top ten carry approximately 11%. This receptor was taken from a man in his fifties or sixties who received an inactivated influenza vaccine. Sequenced material: PBMCs from blood, taken roughly 5 days after vaccination. The V gene is TRBV27, the J gene TRBJ2-7, with unresolved D. CDR3 amino acids: CASRGSTSYEQYF. The CDR3 nucleotides read TGTGCCAGCAGGGGGTCTACCTCCTACGAGCAGTACTTC.